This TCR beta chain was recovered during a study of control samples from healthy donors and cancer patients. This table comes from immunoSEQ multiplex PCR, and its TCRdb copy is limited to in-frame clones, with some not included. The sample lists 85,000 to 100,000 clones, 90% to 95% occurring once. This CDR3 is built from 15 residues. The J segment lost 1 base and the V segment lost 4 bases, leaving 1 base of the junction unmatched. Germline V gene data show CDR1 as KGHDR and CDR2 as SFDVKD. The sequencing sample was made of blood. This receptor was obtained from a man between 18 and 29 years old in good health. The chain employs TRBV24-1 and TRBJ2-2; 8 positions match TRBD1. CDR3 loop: CATSEGTGNTGELFF. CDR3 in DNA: TGTGCCACCAGTGAAGGGACAGGGAACACCGGGGAGCTGTTTTTT.